The rows below give T cell receptor beta chains drawn from one sample of a study of blood T cell repertoires in COVID-19. Using immunoSEQ multiplex PCR, the repertoire was profiled, and TCRdb retains in-frame clones only, with some absent. The sample lists about 88,000 clones, roughly 84% occurring once. The sample was peripheral blood. The receptors were gathered from a woman older than 75 with acute or convalescent COVID-19. CDR3s include the opening cysteine and the closing phenylalanine or tryptophan. The order of the fields is V gene, clone size, D gene, J gene, CDR3 protein, CDR3 DNA. A D gene is named only where the DNA matches it firmly. Clone size is given for some rows only: seen once, a few or many times, or a class if the clone is expanded.

v_call: TRBV19
clone_size: NA
d_call: NA
j_call: TRBJ2-3
cdr3_aa: CASRSTSTDTQYF
cdr3_nt: TGTGCCAGTAGAAGTACTAGCACAGATACGCAGTATTTT

v_call: TRBV4-2
clone_size: NA
d_call: TRBD2
j_call: TRBJ2-3
cdr3_aa: CASSPRLAGGTFTDTQYF
cdr3_nt: TGTGCCAGCAGCCCCCGACTAGCGGGGGGGACTTTCACAGATACGCAGTATTTT

v_call: TRBV19
clone_size: NA
d_call: TRBD2
j_call: TRBJ2-2
cdr3_aa: CASSIYSGLVKGELFF
cdr3_nt: TGTGCCAGTAGTATCTACTCGGGACTAGTAAAGGGGGAGCTGTTTTTT

v_call: TRBV29-1
clone_size: NA
d_call: NA
j_call: TRBJ1-4
cdr3_aa: CSGTENEKLFF
cdr3_nt: TGCAGCGGGACAGAAAATGAAAAACTGTTTTTT

v_call: TRBV24-1
clone_size: NA
d_call: NA
j_call: TRBJ2-3
cdr3_aa: CATSASDTQYF
cdr3_nt: TGTGCCACCAGTGCATCCGATACGCAGTATTTT

v_call: TRBV3-1/TRBV3-2
clone_size: NA
d_call: TRBD1
j_call: TRBJ2-2
cdr3_aa: CASSRRTGGVGAGELFF
cdr3_nt: TGTGCCAGCAGCCGTAGGACAGGGGGCGTCGGAGCCGGGGAGCTGTTTTTT

v_call: TRBV6-6
clone_size: NA
d_call: TRBD2
j_call: TRBJ2-1
cdr3_aa: CASSSLAGTHNEQFF
cdr3_nt: TGTGCCAGCAGTTCACTAGCGGGAACGCACAATGAGCAGTTCTTC

v_call: TRBV29-1
clone_size: NA
d_call: TRBD1
j_call: TRBJ1-1
cdr3_aa: CSATGGNMNTEAFF
cdr3_nt: TGCAGCGCCACAGGGGGGAACATGAACACTGAAGCTTTCTTT

v_call: TRBV27
clone_size: NA
d_call: NA
j_call: TRBJ1-3
cdr3_aa: CASSLSIPGGSGNTIYF
cdr3_nt: TGTGCCAGCAGTTTATCGATACCGGGAGGGTCTGGAAACACCATATATTTT

v_call: TRBV30
clone_size: NA
d_call: NA
j_call: TRBJ1-3
cdr3_aa: CAWSLSLGNTIYF
cdr3_nt: TGTGCCTGGAGTCTGAGTCTCGGAAACACCATATATTTT

v_call: TRBV28
clone_size: NA
d_call: TRBD1
j_call: TRBJ1-5
cdr3_aa: CASIDREGGPQHF
cdr3_nt: TGTGCCAGCATCGACAGGGAAGGTGGGCCCCAGCATTTT

v_call: TRBV10-3
clone_size: NA
d_call: NA
j_call: TRBJ1-1
cdr3_aa: CAISDNQAEAFF
cdr3_nt: TGTGCCATCAGTGACAACCAGGCTGAAGCTTTCTTT

v_call: TRBV4-2
clone_size: once
d_call: NA
j_call: TRBJ2-2
cdr3_aa: CASSQGLTGNTGELFF
cdr3_nt: TGTGCCAGCAGCCAAGGGCTGACAGGGAACACCGGGGAGCTGTTTTTT

v_call: TRBV2
clone_size: NA
d_call: TRBD1
j_call: TRBJ1-2
cdr3_aa: CASRDRLLVYGYTF
cdr3_nt: TGTGCCAGCAGGGACAGGCTACTTGTCTATGGCTACACCTTC

v_call: TRBV7-2
clone_size: NA
d_call: NA
j_call: TRBJ1-3
cdr3_aa: CASSALLAGLSGNTIYF
cdr3_nt: TGTGCCAGCAGCGCCCTGCTAGCAGGATTATCCGGAAACACCATATATTTT

v_call: TRBV9
clone_size: once
d_call: TRBD2
j_call: TRBJ2-1
cdr3_aa: CASSQGLVPYNEQFF
cdr3_nt: TGTGCCAGCAGCCAGGGACTAGTTCCCTACAATGAGCAGTTCTTC

v_call: TRBV11-2
clone_size: NA
d_call: TRBD1
j_call: TRBJ1-1
cdr3_aa: CASSDRGLNTEAFF
cdr3_nt: TGTGCCAGCAGCGACAGGGGGCTGAACACTGAAGCTTTCTTT

v_call: TRBV7-9
clone_size: NA
d_call: NA
j_call: TRBJ2-7
cdr3_aa: CASSLEPLGEQYF
cdr3_nt: TGTGCCAGCAGCTTAGAACCCCTAGGCGAGCAGTACTTC

v_call: TRBV15
clone_size: NA
d_call: TRBD1
j_call: TRBJ2-1
cdr3_aa: CATSGTGQYNEQFF
cdr3_nt: TGTGCCACCAGCGGGACGGGACAGTACAATGAGCAGTTCTTC

v_call: TRBV6-5
clone_size: NA
d_call: TRBD1
j_call: TRBJ1-4
cdr3_aa: CASSNRDRGLKLFF
cdr3_nt: TGTGCCAGTTCGAACCGGGACAGGGGGCTTAAACTGTTTTTT

v_call: TRBV4-3
clone_size: NA
d_call: TRBD1
j_call: TRBJ2-3
cdr3_aa: CASSQGTGLGSTDTQYF
cdr3_nt: TGCGCCAGCAGCCAGGGGACAGGGTTGGGTAGCACAGATACGCAGTATTTT

v_call: TRBV19
clone_size: NA
d_call: TRBD1
j_call: TRBJ2-7
cdr3_aa: CASRTTGGDYEQYF
cdr3_nt: TGTGCCAGTAGAACGACAGGGGGTGACTACGAGCAGTACTTC

v_call: TRBV6-6
clone_size: NA
d_call: NA
j_call: TRBJ2-1
cdr3_aa: CASTEQPWGEQFF
cdr3_nt: TGTGCCAGCACCGAGCAACCCTGGGGCGAGCAGTTCTTC

v_call: TRBV7-9
clone_size: NA
d_call: NA
j_call: TRBJ1-6
cdr3_aa: CASSLGGNSPLHF
cdr3_nt: TGTGCCAGCAGCTTAGGGGGCAATTCACCCCTCCACTTT

v_call: TRBV4-1
clone_size: NA
d_call: TRBD1
j_call: TRBJ1-2
cdr3_aa: CASKGQNYGYTF
cdr3_nt: TGCGCCAGCAAGGGACAGAACTATGGCTACACCTTC

v_call: TRBV6-5
clone_size: NA
d_call: NA
j_call: TRBJ2-7
cdr3_aa: CASSYSVSYEQYF
cdr3_nt: TGTGCCAGCAGTTATTCGGTATCCTACGAGCAGTACTTC

v_call: TRBV5-1
clone_size: once
d_call: TRBD2
j_call: TRBJ2-5
cdr3_aa: CASSFSPGGQETQYF
cdr3_nt: TGCGCCAGCAGCTTTTCCCCGGGGGGGCAAGAGACCCAGTACTTC

v_call: TRBV5-1
clone_size: NA
d_call: NA
j_call: TRBJ1-6
cdr3_aa: CASSLEGERNSPLHF
cdr3_nt: TGCGCCAGCAGCTTGGAAGGGGAAAGGAATTCACCCCTCCACTTT

v_call: TRBV28
clone_size: once
d_call: TRBD2
j_call: TRBJ2-2
cdr3_aa: CASSLRGTSGSWGDTGELFF
cdr3_nt: TGTGCCAGCAGCCTACGAGGGACTAGCGGGAGTTGGGGGGACACCGGGGAGCTGTTTTTT

v_call: TRBV6-2/TRBV6-3
clone_size: NA
d_call: TRBD2
j_call: TRBJ2-5
cdr3_aa: CASSRGLAAQETQYF
cdr3_nt: TGTGCCAGCAGTCGCGGACTAGCGGCCCAAGAGACCCAGTACTTC

v_call: TRBV6-5
clone_size: NA
d_call: NA
j_call: TRBJ2-7
cdr3_aa: CASSYSRHSYEQYF
cdr3_nt: TGTGCCAGCAGTTACTCGCGGCATTCCTACGAGCAGTACTTC

v_call: TRBV23-1
clone_size: NA
d_call: TRBD1
j_call: TRBJ2-3
cdr3_aa: CASRRQGSDTQYF
cdr3_nt: TGCGCCAGCAGGCGACAGGGGTCAGATACGCAGTATTTT

v_call: TRBV28
clone_size: NA
d_call: NA
j_call: TRBJ1-3
cdr3_aa: CASSTGPGNTIYF
cdr3_nt: TGTGCCAGCAGCACAGGGCCTGGAAACACCATATATTTT

v_call: TRBV6-2/TRBV6-3
clone_size: NA
d_call: TRBD2
j_call: TRBJ2-7
cdr3_aa: CASSYMPGLPTYEQYF
cdr3_nt: TGTGCCAGCAGTTACATGCCGGGACTACCCACCTACGAGCAGTACTTC

v_call: TRBV16
clone_size: NA
d_call: TRBD2
j_call: TRBJ2-5
cdr3_aa: CASSRGGTVKETQYF
cdr3_nt: TGTGCCAGCAGCCGGGGAGGGACCGTTAAAGAGACCCAGTACTTC

v_call: TRBV5-4
clone_size: NA
d_call: NA
j_call: TRBJ1-1
cdr3_aa: CASRPGVNTEAFF
cdr3_nt: TGTGCCAGCAGACCAGGGGTGAACACTGAAGCTTTCTTT

v_call: TRBV24-1
clone_size: NA
d_call: NA
j_call: TRBJ2-3
cdr3_aa: CATSGVGTDTQYF
cdr3_nt: TGTGCCACCTCGGGGGTCGGCACAGATACGCAGTATTTT

v_call: TRBV5-1
clone_size: NA
d_call: NA
j_call: TRBJ2-5
cdr3_aa: CASSSPEGAQETQYF
cdr3_nt: TGCGCCAGCAGCTCCCCTGAGGGAGCCCAAGAGACCCAGTACTTC

v_call: TRBV30
clone_size: NA
d_call: NA
j_call: TRBJ1-6
cdr3_aa: CAWRSLSYNSPLHF
cdr3_nt: TGTGCCTGGAGGTCCCTCTCCTATAATTCACCCCTCCACTTT

v_call: TRBV6-6
clone_size: once
d_call: NA
j_call: TRBJ2-1
cdr3_aa: CASSSLDEQFF
cdr3_nt: TGTGCCAGCAGTTCACTAGATGAGCAGTTCTTC

v_call: TRBV7-9
clone_size: NA
d_call: NA
j_call: TRBJ1-1
cdr3_aa: CASSQLQGYTEAFF
cdr3_nt: TGTGCCAGCAGCCAACTCCAGGGTTACACTGAAGCTTTCTTT

v_call: TRBV10-3
clone_size: once
d_call: TRBD1
j_call: TRBJ1-5
cdr3_aa: CATMGQSSNQPQHF
cdr3_nt: TGTGCCACGATGGGACAGAGTAGCAATCAGCCCCAGCATTTT

v_call: TRBV3-1/TRBV3-2
clone_size: NA
d_call: TRBD1
j_call: TRBJ1-2
cdr3_aa: CASSPRQGEGYTF
cdr3_nt: TGTGCCAGCAGCCCTAGACAGGGGGAAGGCTACACCTTC

v_call: TRBV5-1
clone_size: NA
d_call: TRBD1
j_call: TRBJ1-1
cdr3_aa: CASSSGPGTANTEAFF
cdr3_nt: TGCGCCAGCAGCTCGGGACCCGGGACAGCAAACACTGAAGCTTTCTTT